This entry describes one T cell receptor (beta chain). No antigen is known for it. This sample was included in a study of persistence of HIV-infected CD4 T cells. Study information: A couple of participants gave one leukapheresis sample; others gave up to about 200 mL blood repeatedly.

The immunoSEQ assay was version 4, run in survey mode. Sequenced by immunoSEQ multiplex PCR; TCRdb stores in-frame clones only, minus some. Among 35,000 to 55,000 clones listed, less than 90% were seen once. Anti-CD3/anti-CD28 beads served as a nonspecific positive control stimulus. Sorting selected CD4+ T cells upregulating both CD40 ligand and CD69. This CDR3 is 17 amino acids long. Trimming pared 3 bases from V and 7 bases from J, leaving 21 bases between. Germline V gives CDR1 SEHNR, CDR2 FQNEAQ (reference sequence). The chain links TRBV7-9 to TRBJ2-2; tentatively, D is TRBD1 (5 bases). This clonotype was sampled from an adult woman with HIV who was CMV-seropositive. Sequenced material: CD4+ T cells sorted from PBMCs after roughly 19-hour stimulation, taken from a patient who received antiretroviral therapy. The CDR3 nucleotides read TGTGCCAGCAGCTTTGGGTCGACAGTGACCTTGGGCGGGGAGCTGTTTTTT. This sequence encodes CASSFGSTVTLGGELFF.